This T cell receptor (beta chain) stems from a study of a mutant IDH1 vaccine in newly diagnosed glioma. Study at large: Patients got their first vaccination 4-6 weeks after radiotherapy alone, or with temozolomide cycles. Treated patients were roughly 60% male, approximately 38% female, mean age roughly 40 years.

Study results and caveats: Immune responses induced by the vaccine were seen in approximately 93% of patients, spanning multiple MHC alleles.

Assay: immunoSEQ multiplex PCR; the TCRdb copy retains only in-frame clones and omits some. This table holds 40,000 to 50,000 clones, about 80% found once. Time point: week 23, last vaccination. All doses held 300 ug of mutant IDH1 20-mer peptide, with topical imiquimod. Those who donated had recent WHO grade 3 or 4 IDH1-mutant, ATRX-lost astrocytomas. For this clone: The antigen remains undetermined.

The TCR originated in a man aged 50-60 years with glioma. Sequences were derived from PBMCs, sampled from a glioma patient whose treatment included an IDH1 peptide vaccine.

Written as DNA, the CDR3 is TGCGCCAGCAGTTCACGAGCGGGAGCAGATACGCAGTATTTT. This encodes CASSSRAGADTQYF. The V call is TRBV4-3, the J call TRBJ2-3; 8 positions match TRBD2. The junction had 6 bases not matched to a gene; V was cut back by 6 bases and J by 4 bases. Germline-derived CDR1 and CDR2 are LGHNA and YSLEER. The length of the CDR3 is 14 residues.